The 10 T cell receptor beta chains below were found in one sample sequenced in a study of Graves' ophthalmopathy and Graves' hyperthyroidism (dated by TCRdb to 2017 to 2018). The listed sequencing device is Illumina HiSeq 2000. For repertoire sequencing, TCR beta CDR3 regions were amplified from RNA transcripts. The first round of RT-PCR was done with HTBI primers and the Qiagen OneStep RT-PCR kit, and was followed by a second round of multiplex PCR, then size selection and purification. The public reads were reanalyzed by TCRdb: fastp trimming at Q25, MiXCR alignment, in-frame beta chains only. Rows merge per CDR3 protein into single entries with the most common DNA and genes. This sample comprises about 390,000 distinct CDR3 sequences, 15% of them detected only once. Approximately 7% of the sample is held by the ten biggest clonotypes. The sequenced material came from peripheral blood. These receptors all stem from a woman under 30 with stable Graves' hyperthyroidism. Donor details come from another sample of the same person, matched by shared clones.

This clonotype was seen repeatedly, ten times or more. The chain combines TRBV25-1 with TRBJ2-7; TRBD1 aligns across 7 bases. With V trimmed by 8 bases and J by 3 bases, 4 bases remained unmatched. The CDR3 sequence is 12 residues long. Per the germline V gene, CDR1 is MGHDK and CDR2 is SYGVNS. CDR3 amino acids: CASGDSHYEQYF. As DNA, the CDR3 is TGTGCCAGCGGGGACAGCCACTACGAGCAGTACTTC.

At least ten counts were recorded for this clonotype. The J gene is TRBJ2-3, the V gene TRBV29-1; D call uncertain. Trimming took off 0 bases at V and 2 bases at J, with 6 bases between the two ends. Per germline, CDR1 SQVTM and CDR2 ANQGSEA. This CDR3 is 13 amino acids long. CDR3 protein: CSVEELDTDTQYF. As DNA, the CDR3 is TGCAGCGTTGAAGAGCTAGACACAGATACGCAGTATTTT.

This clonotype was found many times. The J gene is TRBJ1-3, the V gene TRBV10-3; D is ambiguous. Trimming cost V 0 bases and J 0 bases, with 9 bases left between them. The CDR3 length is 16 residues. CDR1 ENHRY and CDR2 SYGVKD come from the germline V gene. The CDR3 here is CAISESTGRSGNTIYF. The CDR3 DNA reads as TGTGCCATCAGTGAGTCAACGGGCCGCTCTGGAAACACCATATATTTT.

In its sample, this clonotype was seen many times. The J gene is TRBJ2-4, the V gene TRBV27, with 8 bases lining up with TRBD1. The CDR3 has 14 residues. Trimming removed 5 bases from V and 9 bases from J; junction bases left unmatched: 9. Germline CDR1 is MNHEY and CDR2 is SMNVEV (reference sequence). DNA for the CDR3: TGTGCCAGCAGTCCTGACAGGGGAGGTGGCATTCAGTACTTC. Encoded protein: CASSPDRGGGIQYF.

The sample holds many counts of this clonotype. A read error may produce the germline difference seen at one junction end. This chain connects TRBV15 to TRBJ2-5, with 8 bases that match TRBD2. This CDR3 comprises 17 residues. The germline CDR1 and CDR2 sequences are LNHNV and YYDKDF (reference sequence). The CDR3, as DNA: TGTGCCACCAGCAGTGGTACTAGCGGAGACCGAAGAGAGGCCCAGTACTTC. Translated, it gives CATSSGTSGDRREAQYF.

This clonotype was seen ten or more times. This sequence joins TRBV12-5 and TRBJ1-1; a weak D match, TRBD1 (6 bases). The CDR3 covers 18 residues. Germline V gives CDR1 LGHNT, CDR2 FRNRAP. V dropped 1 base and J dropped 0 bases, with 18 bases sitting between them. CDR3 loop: CASGLAIRGGLMNTEAFF. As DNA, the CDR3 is TGTGCTAGTGGTTTGGCCATCCGTGGGGGCTTAATGAACACTGAAGCTTTCTTT.

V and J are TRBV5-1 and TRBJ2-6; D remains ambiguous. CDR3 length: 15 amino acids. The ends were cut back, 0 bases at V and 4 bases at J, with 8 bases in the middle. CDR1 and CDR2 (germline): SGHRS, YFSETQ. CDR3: CASSLGLFGANVLTF. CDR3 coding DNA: TGCGCCAGCAGCTTGGGCCTATTCGGGGCCAACGTCCTGACTTTC.

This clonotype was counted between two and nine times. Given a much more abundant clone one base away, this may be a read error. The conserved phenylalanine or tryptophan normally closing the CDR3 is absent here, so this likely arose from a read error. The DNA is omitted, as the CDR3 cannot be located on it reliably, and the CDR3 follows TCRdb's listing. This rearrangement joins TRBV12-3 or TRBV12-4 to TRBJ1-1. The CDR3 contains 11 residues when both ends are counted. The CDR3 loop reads CASSFFRWGFY.

The CDR3 DNA is TGTGCCAGCAGCCCCGGAGAGGGGGCCGTATCTCTAGAGACCCAGTACTTC. Translated: CASSPGEGAVSLETQYF. This chain connects TRBV5-6 to TRBJ2-5; 7 bases fit TRBD1. Germline-derived CDR1 and CDR2 are SGHDT and YYEEEE. J was trimmed by 4 bases and V by 4 bases; bases with no gene match: 16. This CDR3 comprises 17 residues.

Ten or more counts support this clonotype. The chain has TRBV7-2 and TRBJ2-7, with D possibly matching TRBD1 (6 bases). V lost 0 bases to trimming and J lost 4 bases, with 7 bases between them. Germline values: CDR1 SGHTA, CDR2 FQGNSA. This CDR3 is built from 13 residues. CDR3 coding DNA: TGTGCCAGCAGCTTAGCACAGGGTTACGAGCAGTACTTC. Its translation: CASSLAQGYEQYF.